One sample yielded the 9 T cell receptor beta chains listed below, sequenced in a study of T-cell memory formation after mild COVID-19. MiXCR, applied by TCRdb to the 5' RACE reads, yields one record per CDR3 protein. The sample yields about 130,000 distinct CDR3 sequences, almost 25% seen once. Material: PBMCs or a T cell subset sorted from them (not recorded which). The receptors here all came from an adult woman who had mild COVID-19 (a few samples of this study predate the infection). Cell type and time point are not known.

This clonotype was seen a few times. The chain is built from TRBV12-3 or TRBV12-4 and TRBJ1-2, with D maybe TRBD1 (5 bases). There are 13 residues in the CDR3. Trimming left V 4 bases short and J 6 bases short, with 12 bases between. The CDR3 DNA reads as TGTGCCAGCAGTTCCAGAAGGGGTGATGGCTACACCTTC. Its translation is CASSSRRGDGYTF.

CDR3 protein: CSVGLAGVEQYF. CDR3 nucleotides: TGCAGCGTTGGGCTAGCGGGAGTCGAGCAGTACTTC. J is TRBJ2-7 and V is TRBV29-1, with 10 bases lining up with TRBD2. Trimming took 4 bases from V and 6 from J; bases not matched to a gene: 3. In germline, CDR1 is SQVTM, CDR2 ANQGSEA. The CDR3 is 12 residues long.

J is TRBJ1-5 and V is TRBV6-6; D might be TRBD1 (6 bases). V was shortened by 6 bases and J by 6 bases, with 18 bases between the two germline ends. There are 15 residues in the CDR3. CDR1 is MNHNY, CDR2 SVGAGI, per germline (reference sequence). The CDR3 coding sequence is TGTGCCAGCAGCCCCGGCGGGGGGCAAGGTCAGCCCCAGCATTTT. Translated, it gives CASSPGGGQGQPQHF.

The chain uses TRBV5-6 and TRBJ1-2, with 11 bases identical to TRBD1. The CDR3 is 15 amino acids. V gave up 2 bases and J gave up 4 bases; unmatched junction bases: 4. The germline CDR1 and CDR2 sequences are SGHDT and YYEEEE. The CDR3 spells CASSFGTGGVYGYTF. In DNA, the CDR3 is TGTGCCAGCAGCTTCGGGACAGGGGGTGTCTATGGCTACACCTTC.

This clonotype was seen more than once but under ten times. This chain joins TRBV5-8 and TRBJ1-2; D is perhaps TRBD1 (6 bases). Germline CDR1 and CDR2: SGHTS and YDEGEE. The CDR3 length is 15 residues. Trimming cost V 0 bases and J 0 bases, with 9 bases left between them. CDR3 DNA sequence: TGTGCCAGCAGCTTGGGGACAGAAACTAACTATGGCTACACCTTC. It yields the protein CASSLGTETNYGYTF. Supplemented by reference TRBV5-8 and TRBJ1-2, the full variable domain reads EAGVTQSPTHLIKTRGQQATLRCSPISGHTSVYWYQQALGLGLQFLLWYDEGEERNRGNFPPRFSGRQFPNYSSELNVNALELEDSALYLCASSLGTETNYGYTFGSGTRLTVV.

This rearrangement joins TRBV9 to TRBJ2-5; possibly TRBD2 for D (6 bases). V was cut by 5 bases and J by 5 bases, with 19 bases left in between. Germline V gene sequence: CDR1 SGDLS, CDR2 YYNGEE. The CDR3 consists of 15 residues. This CDR3 reads CASRPGGGPGETQYF. CDR3 nucleotide sequence: TGTGCCAGCAGGCCCGGCGGAGGGCCGGGGGAGACCCAGTACTTC.

J is TRBJ2-7 and V is TRBV4-1, with 11 bases matching TRBD2. The V segment lost 3 bases and the J segment 3 bases; nucleotides outside the gene matches: 4. The CDR3 loop spans 15 amino acids. Germline CDR1 reads MGHRA; CDR2 reads YSYEKL. In DNA form, the CDR3 reads TGCGCCAGCAGCCATGAACTAGCGGGGGACTACGAGCAGTACTTC. The encoded protein is CASSHELAGDYEQYF.

This clonotype was counted a few times. The chain carries TRBV7-9 and TRBJ2-7; possibly TRBD2 for D (6 bases). This CDR3 comprises 12 residues. The V end was cut by 5 bases, the J end by 2 bases, with 7 bases between. Germline values: CDR1 SEHNR, CDR2 FQNEAQ (reference sequence). The CDR3 nucleotides read TGTGCCAGCAGCCGCGGGGCCTACGAGCAGTACTTC. Its translation is CASSRGAYEQYF. The variable domain in full, with the rest retrieved from reference TRBV7-9 and TRBJ2-7, is DTGVSQNPRHKITKRGQNVTFRCDPISEHNRLYWYRQTLGQGPEFLTYFQNEAQLEKSRLLSDRFSAERPKGSFSTLEIQRTEQGDSAMYLCASSRGAYEQYFGPGTRLTVT.

The rearrangement joins TRBV27 to TRBJ2-1; tentative D call: TRBD2 (6 bases). Trimming pared 5 bases from V and 7 bases from J, leaving 15 bases between. The CDR3 extends over 14 amino acids. The germline V gene encodes CDR1 MNHEY and CDR2 SMNVEV (reference sequence). CDR3 amino acids: CASSTGLARNEQFF. The CDR3 nucleotides are TGTGCCAGCAGTACGGGGCTAGCGAGGAATGAGCAGTTCTTC.